What follows are 9 T cell receptor beta chains derived from one specimen sequenced in a study of shared clonotypes between healthy human individuals. Here immunoSEQ multiplex PCR was the method, and the copy in TCRdb shows in-frame clones only, minus some. The sample has about 2.1 million clones, over 85% seen once. CD45RO-negative cells were positively selected for CCR7, leaving out terminally differentiated effector memory CD45RA+ cells. The sequenced sample was naive CD8+ T cells from PBMCs. Receptors were obtained from a man younger than 35 in good health. Some clones in this sample may be carry-over from other donors' samples.

The V call is TRBV9, the J call TRBJ1-1; D not certain. Trimming removed 0 bases at V and 8 bases at J, with 11 bases between. This CDR3 region has 13 residues. Germline loops: CDR1 SGDLS, CDR2 YYNGEE. The CDR3 DNA reads as TGTGCCAGCAGCGTAGCGCCTCACTCGGAAGCTTTCTTT. Its translation: CASSVAPHSEAFF. Full variable domain (rest looked up from reference TRBV9 and TRBJ1-1): DSGVTQTPKHLITATGQRVTLRCSPRSGDLSVYWYQQSLDQGLQFLIQYYNGEERAKGNILERFSAQQFPDLHSELNLSSLELGDSALYFCASSVAPHSEAFFGQGTRLTVV.

The chain joins TRBV13 to TRBJ2-5; possibly TRBD2 for D (6 bases). This CDR3 contains 17 residues. Trimming took 5 bases from V and 2 from J, leaving 21 bases between them. In germline, CDR1 is PRHDT, CDR2 FYEKMQ (reference sequence). The CDR3 bases are TGTGCCAGCAGCCAAGGAGGGGAGCCGTGGACTCAAGAGACCCAGTACTTC. The encoded protein is CASSQGGEPWTQETQYF.

Regarding this clone: Other DNA sequences from this sample encode an identical CDR3 as well. V gene TRBV5-1 combines with J gene TRBJ2-7, with D unclear. With 0 bases removed from V and 2 bases from J, the gap between germline ends came to 6 bases. CDR3 length: 13 residues. The germline gives CDR1 SGHRS, CDR2 YFSETQ. The CDR3 DNA follows: TGCGCCAGCAGCTTGGGGTTGCCCTACGAGCAGTACTTC. Its translation is CASSLGLPYEQYF. Based on the CDR3 plus reference TRBV5-1 and TRBJ2-7, the full variable domain is KAGVTQTPRYLIKTRGQQVTLSCSPISGHRSVSWYQQTPGQGLQFLFEYFSETQRNKGNFPGRFSGRQFSNSRSEMNVSTLELGDSALYLCASSLGLPYEQYFGPGTRLTVT.

The chain links TRBV10-3 to TRBJ2-3; D may be TRBD1 or TRBD2 (6 bases each). Trimming took off 4 bases at V and 0 bases at J, with 8 bases between the two ends. Germline-derived CDR1 and CDR2 are ENHRY and SYGVKD. This CDR3 is 14 amino acids long. In nucleotides, the CDR3 is TGTGCCATCAGTGGGGGGGCTAGCACAGATACGCAGTATTTT. Its protein product is CAISGGASTDTQYF.

The rearrangement uses TRBV27 and TRBJ1-2, with D tentatively TRBD1 (6 bases). This CDR3 contains 17 residues. Germline CDR1 and CDR2: MNHEY and SMNVEV (reference sequence). V lost 0 bases to trimming and J lost 0 bases, with 14 bases between them. The CDR3 here is CASSLSLGAIANYGYTF. CDR3 nucleotides: TGTGCCAGCAGTTTATCGCTGGGGGCTATAGCTAACTATGGCTACACCTTC.

Notes on this clone: The same CDR3 can be traced to other DNA sequences in this sample. This rearrangement joins TRBV15 to TRBJ2-3, with D possibly being TRBD2 (6 bases). Germline V lookup: CDR1 LNHNV, CDR2 YYDKDF (reference sequence). The CDR3 extends over 15 amino acids. Deletions cut 0 bases from V and 2 bases from J, with 9 bases between. The CDR3 bases are TGTGCCACCAGCAGAGATGGGCGGGACACAGATACGCAGTATTTT. It is translated as CATSRDGRDTDTQYF.

The rearrangement uses TRBV7-3 and TRBJ2-1; 10 bases are a match to TRBD2. Unmatched junction bases numbered 7, after V lost 5 bases and J lost 6 bases. Germline V CDR1 and CDR2: SGHTA, FQGTGA. CDR3 length: 15 residues. As DNA, the CDR3 is TGTGCCAGCAGCGTTCTAGCGGGGGTGGGCAATGAGCAGTTCTTC. Amino acid sequence: CASSVLAGVGNEQFF.

CDR3 loop: CASSVGREAFF. The CDR3 DNA follows: TGTGCCAGCAGCGTGGGCCGTGAAGCTTTCTTT. The chain recombines TRBV27 with TRBJ1-1; no clear D gene. Germline-derived CDR1 and CDR2 are MNHEY and SMNVEV (reference sequence). The CDR3 totals 11 residues. The germline V and J ends were trimmed by 6 bases and 7 bases, with 9 bases remaining between them.

The CDR3 sequence is CASSRVTGTYDTQYF. The CDR3 DNA sequence: TGCGCCAGCAGCCGTGTAACGGGAACTTACGATACGCAGTATTTT. The chain links TRBV4-1 to TRBJ2-3, with a tentative D call TRBD2 (5 bases). The germline V gene has CDR1 MGHRA and CDR2 YSYEKL. This CDR3 has 15 amino acids. Trimming shortened V by 4 bases and J by 6 bases, and 17 bases separated the two germline ends.